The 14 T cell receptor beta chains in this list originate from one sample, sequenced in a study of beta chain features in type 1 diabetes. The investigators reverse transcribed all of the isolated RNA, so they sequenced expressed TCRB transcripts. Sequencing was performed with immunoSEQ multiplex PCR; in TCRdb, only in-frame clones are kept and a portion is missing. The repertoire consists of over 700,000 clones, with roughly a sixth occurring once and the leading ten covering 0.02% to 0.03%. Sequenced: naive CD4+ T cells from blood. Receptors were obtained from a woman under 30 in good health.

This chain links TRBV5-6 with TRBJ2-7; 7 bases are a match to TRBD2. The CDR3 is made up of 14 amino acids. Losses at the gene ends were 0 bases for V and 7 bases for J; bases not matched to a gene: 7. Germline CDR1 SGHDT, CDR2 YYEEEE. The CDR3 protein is CASSLGAGAREQYF. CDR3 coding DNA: TGTGCCAGCAGCTTGGGTGCGGGAGCTCGGGAGCAGTACTTC.

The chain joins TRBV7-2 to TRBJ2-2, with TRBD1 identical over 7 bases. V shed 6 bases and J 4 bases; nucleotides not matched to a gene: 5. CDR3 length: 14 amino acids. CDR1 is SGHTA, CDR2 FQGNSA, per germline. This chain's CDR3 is CASSRDSLTGELFF. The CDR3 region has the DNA TGTGCCAGCAGTCGGGACAGCCTCACCGGGGAGCTGTTTTTT.

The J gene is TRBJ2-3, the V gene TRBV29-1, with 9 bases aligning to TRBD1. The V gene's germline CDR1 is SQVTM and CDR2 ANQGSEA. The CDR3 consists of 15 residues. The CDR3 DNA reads TGCAGTCTTAGGGGGGGACAGGGACCCACAGATACGCAGTATTTT. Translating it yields CSLRGGQGPTDTQYF.

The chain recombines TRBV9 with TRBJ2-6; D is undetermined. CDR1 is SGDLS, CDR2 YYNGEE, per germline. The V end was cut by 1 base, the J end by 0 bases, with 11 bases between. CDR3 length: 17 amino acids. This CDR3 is CASSVSRWNSGANVLTF. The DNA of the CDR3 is TGTGCCAGCAGCGTAAGCCGCTGGAACTCTGGGGCCAACGTCCTGACTTTC.

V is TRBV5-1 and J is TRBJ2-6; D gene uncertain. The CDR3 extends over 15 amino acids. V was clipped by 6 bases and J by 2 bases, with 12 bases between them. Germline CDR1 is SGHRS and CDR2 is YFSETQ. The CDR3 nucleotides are TGCGCCAGCACCCTCAGCGTTACTGGGGCCAACGTCCTGACTTTC. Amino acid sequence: CASTLSVTGANVLTF.

The CDR3 is CASSPPETTNTGELFF. The CDR3 DNA is TGTGCCAGCTCACCACCGGAGACAACTAACACCGGGGAGCTGTTTTTT. This chain connects TRBV18 to TRBJ2-2; no firm D call. This CDR3 comprises 16 residues. V lost 0 bases to trimming and J lost 2 bases, with 10 bases between them. CDR1 is KGHSH and CDR2 is LQKENI in the germline V gene.

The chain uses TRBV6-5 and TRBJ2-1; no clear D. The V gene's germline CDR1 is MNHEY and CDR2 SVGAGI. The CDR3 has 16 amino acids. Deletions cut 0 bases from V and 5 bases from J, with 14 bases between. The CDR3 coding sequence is TGTGCCAGCAGTTACTCGATTTCTTTGGGTAACAATGAGCAGTTCTTC. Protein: CASSYSISLGNNEQFF.

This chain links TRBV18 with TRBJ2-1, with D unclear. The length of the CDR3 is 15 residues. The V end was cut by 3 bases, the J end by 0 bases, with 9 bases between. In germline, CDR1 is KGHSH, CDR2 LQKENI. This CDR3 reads CASSPTMPSYNEQFF. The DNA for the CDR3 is TGTGCCAGCTCACCGACAATGCCCTCCTACAATGAGCAGTTCTTC. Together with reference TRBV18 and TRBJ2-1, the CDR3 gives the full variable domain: NAGVMQNPRHLVRRRGQEARLRCSPMKGHSHVYWYRQLPEEGLKFMVYLQKENIIDESGMPKERFSAEFPKEGPSILRIQQVVRGDSAAYFCASSPTMPSYNEQFFGPGTRLTVL.

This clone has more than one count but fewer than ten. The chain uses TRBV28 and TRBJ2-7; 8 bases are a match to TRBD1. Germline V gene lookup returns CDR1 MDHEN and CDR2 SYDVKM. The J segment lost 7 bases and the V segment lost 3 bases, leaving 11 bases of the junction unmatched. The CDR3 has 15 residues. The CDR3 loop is CASSFSWQGAREQYF. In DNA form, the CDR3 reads TGTGCCAGCAGTTTCTCTTGGCAGGGGGCACGTGAGCAGTACTTC.

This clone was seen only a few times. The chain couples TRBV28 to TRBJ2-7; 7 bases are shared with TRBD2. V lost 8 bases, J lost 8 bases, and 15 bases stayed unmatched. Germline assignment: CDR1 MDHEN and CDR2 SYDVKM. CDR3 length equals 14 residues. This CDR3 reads CASAPGGMGGKQYF. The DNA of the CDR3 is TGTGCCAGCGCCCCGGGGGGTATGGGAGGAAAGCAGTACTTC.

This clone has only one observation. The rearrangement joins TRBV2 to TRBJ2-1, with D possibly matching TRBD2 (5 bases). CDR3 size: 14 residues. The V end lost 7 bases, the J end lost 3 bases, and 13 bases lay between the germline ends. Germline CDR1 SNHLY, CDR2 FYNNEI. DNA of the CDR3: TGTGCCAGCATGACCAGAGACTACTACAATGAGCAGTTCTTC. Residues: CASMTRDYYNEQFF.

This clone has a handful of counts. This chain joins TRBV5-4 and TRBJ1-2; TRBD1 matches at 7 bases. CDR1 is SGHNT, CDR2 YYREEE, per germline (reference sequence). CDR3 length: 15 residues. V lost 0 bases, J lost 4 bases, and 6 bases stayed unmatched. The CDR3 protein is CASSLEGGGGYGYTF. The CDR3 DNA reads TGTGCCAGCAGCTTGGAAGGGGGCGGGGGCTATGGCTACACCTTC. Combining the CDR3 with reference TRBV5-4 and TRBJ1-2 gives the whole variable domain ETGVTQSPTHLIKTRGQQVTLRCSSQSGHNTVSWYQQALGQGPQFIFQYYREEENGRGNFPPRFSGLQFPNYSSELNVNALELDDSALYLCASSLEGGGGYGYTFGSGTRLTVV.

The CDR3 sequence is CASSTPSTSGRVSTDTQYF. In DNA, the CDR3 is TGTGCCAGCAGCACACCCTCGACTAGCGGGAGGGTAAGCACAGATACGCAGTATTTT. This chain links TRBV7-2 with TRBJ2-3, with 14 bases that match TRBD2. Germline trimming cut 5 bases from V and 0 bases from J; bases unmatched to any gene: 10. CDR3 size: 19 residues. Looked up from germline, CDR1 is SGHTA and CDR2 is FQGNSA.

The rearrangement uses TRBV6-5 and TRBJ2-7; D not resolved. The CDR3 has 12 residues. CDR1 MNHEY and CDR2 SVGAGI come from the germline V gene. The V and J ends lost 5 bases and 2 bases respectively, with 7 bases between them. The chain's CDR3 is CASSEFPYEQYF. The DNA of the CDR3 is TGTGCCAGCAGTGAATTCCCCTACGAGCAGTACTTC.